Presented here are 16 T cell receptor beta chains from one specimen sequenced in a study of identical twins. Via MiXCR, TCRdb re-called the 5' RACE reads, giving one row per CDR3 protein. The table records hundreds of thousands of distinct CDR3 sequences, approximately 22% of them present only once. This sample was also put to use in a study of T cells expressing NK-cell markers.

Sequencing was performed on PBMCs. These receptors all stem from a woman under 30 in good health.

The chain uses TRBV6-9 and TRBJ2-5, with D uncertain. Trimming stripped 9 bases from V and 4 bases from J, with 6 bases between. This CDR3 has 10 residues. CDR1 and CDR2 from the germline V gene are MNHGY and SVAAGI. CDR3 in amino acids: CARDRETQYF. CDR3 in DNA: TGTGCCAGAGATCGAGAGACCCAGTACTTC.

The genes are TRBV12-3 or TRBV12-4 and TRBJ2-7; D tentatively reads TRBD1 or TRBD2 (5 bases each). This CDR3 region has 14 residues. The germline V and J ends were trimmed by 1 base and 6 bases, with 13 bases remaining between them. CDR3 nucleotides: TGTGCCAGCAGTTTAGGCGGGCTGGGGCTCGAGCAGTACTTC. This gives the protein CASSLGGLGLEQYF.

The J gene is TRBJ1-5, the V gene TRBV29-1; D is ambiguous. There are 13 residues in the CDR3. V was pared by 6 bases and J by 6 bases, with 15 bases between. CDR1 and CDR2 (germline): SQVTM, ANQGSEA. The CDR3 DNA reads TGCAGCGTCGATGCTCCGCAGGTTCAGCCCCAGCATTTT. Its translation is CSVDAPQVQPQHF. Full variable domain (rest looked up from reference TRBV29-1 and TRBJ1-5): SAVISQKPSRDICQRGTSLTIQCQVDSQVTMMFWYRQQPGQSLTLIATANQGSEATYESGFVIDKFPISRPNLTFSTLTVSNMSPEDSSIYLCSVDAPQVQPQHFGDGTRLSIL.

The chain uses TRBV5-1 and TRBJ2-5; D ambiguous. Per the germline V gene, CDR1 is SGHRS and CDR2 is YFSETQ. Trimming pared 2 bases from V and 2 bases from J, leaving 13 bases between. The CDR3 runs 15 residues. CDR3 sequence (DNA): TGCGCCAGCAGCTTTAATTTAGGAACACAAGAGACCCAGTACTTC. It codes for CASSFNLGTQETQYF.

This clonotype was observed many times. The chain carries TRBV27 and TRBJ1-5, with D possibly matching TRBD1 (5 bases). CDR3 length: 13 amino acids. Trimming stripped 3 bases from V and 4 bases from J, with 7 bases between. CDR1 MNHEY and CDR2 SMNVEV come from the germline V gene (reference sequence). The CDR3 DNA follows: TGTGCCAGCAGTTTTGAGGGGAATCAGCCCCAGCATTTT. Amino acid sequence: CASSFEGNQPQHF.

This clonotype was picked up many times. This sequence joins TRBV20-1 and TRBJ2-4, with unresolved D. V was shortened by 3 bases and J by 0 bases, with 9 bases between the two germline ends. CDR3 length: 14 residues. CDR1 and CDR2 (germline): DFQATT, SNEGSKA (reference sequence). DNA of the CDR3: TGCAGTGCTAGCGGGCGAATAGCCAAAAACATTCAGTACTTC. Translating it yields CSASGRIAKNIQYF.

In this sample, this clonotype turned up many times. The chain combines TRBV20-1 with TRBJ1-1, with 7 bases identical to TRBD1. After removal of 6 bases from V and 3 bases from J, the junction contained 4 bases not matched to a gene. The CDR3 consists of 12 residues. CDR1 is DFQATT and CDR2 is SNEGSKA in the germline V gene (reference sequence). The CDR3 bases are TGCAGTGCCTCGACAGGGCACACTGAAGCTTTCTTT. Its protein product is CSASTGHTEAFF.

V gene TRBV6-5 combines with J gene TRBJ2-7; no reliable D call. V was clipped by 3 bases and J by 0 bases, with 9 bases between them. This CDR3 contains 14 residues. In germline, CDR1 is MNHEY, CDR2 SVGAGI. CDR3 loop: CASSYGPSSYEQYF. DNA for the CDR3: TGTGCCAGCAGTTATGGCCCGTCCTCCTACGAGCAGTACTTC.

This clonotype showed up just a few times. The V and J genes are TRBV29-1 and TRBJ2-1, with 7 bases that match TRBD2. CDR3 length: 15 amino acids. The germline V gene has CDR1 SQVTM and CDR2 ANQGSEA. V shed 8 bases, J shed 3 bases, and the junction held 13 bases outside the gene matches. CDR3: CSTADPGLNYNEQFF. In nucleotides, the CDR3 is TGCAGCACAGCCGATCCGGGACTAAACTACAATGAGCAGTTCTTC.

This clonotype was found once. This chain uses TRBV20-1 with TRBJ2-7; maybe TRBD2 (6 bases). CDR1 is DFQATT, CDR2 SNEGSKA, per germline (reference sequence). CDR3 length: 16 residues. Trimming pared 2 bases from V and 6 bases from J, leaving 23 bases between. The CDR3 reads CSARRSGGIGTGEQYF. The CDR3, as DNA: TGCAGTGCTAGACGGAGTGGCGGGATTGGGACTGGCGAGCAGTACTTC.

This chain links TRBV29-1 with TRBJ2-3, with 11 bases aligning to TRBD1. The V segment lost 7 bases and the J segment 4 bases; nucleotides outside the gene matches: 1. Germline V gene lookup returns CDR1 SQVTM and CDR2 ANQGSEA. The CDR3 length is 12 residues. The CDR3 sequence: CSGDRGSDTQYF. Written as DNA, the CDR3 is TGCAGCGGGGACAGGGGGTCAGATACGCAGTATTTT.

The chain is built from TRBV11-2 and TRBJ2-1; 12 bases agree with TRBD2. Germline V gene lookup returns CDR1 SGHAT and CDR2 FQNNGV. The trim removed 8 bases at V and 10 bases at J, leaving 12 bases unmatched. This CDR3 has 15 residues. This CDR3 reads CASASPTSGSREQFF. The CDR3 DNA reads TGTGCCAGCGCCTCCCCGACTAGCGGGAGTCGAGAGCAGTTCTTC.

In this sample, this clonotype turned up a few times. The J gene is TRBJ2-7, the V gene TRBV20-1; 11 bases fit TRBD2. This CDR3 is 17 amino acids long. After removal of 6 bases from V and 3 bases from J, the junction contained 16 bases not matched to a gene. From germline, CDR1 is DFQATT and CDR2 SNEGSKA (reference sequence). The DNA of the CDR3 is TGCAGTGCGAGGGGTAGCGGGAGGGCCGAATTGATCTACGAGCAGTACTTC. Its translation: CSARGSGRAELIYEQYF.

J is TRBJ2-3 and V is TRBV5-1; 11 bases are shared with TRBD2. This CDR3 region has 15 residues. With V trimmed by 4 bases and J by 2 bases, 3 bases remained unmatched. Germline lookup yields CDR1 SGHRS and CDR2 YFSETQ. The chain's CDR3 is CASSKTSGVTDTQYF. CDR3 nucleotide sequence: TGCGCCAGCAGCAAGACTAGCGGGGTCACAGATACGCAGTATTTT.

This clonotype was observed a few times. The rearrangement links TRBV5-1 to TRBJ2-7; 7 bases are shared with TRBD1. The V segment lost 4 bases and the J segment 3 bases; nucleotides outside the gene matches: 10. The CDR3 length is 15 residues. The germline V gene has CDR1 SGHRS and CDR2 YFSETQ. The CDR3 spells CASSPRTGTFYEQYF. The CDR3, as DNA: TGCGCCAGCAGCCCGAGGACAGGCACCTTCTACGAGCAGTACTTC.

This clonotype was found a few times. V usage is TRBV9 and J usage is TRBJ2-7, with a tentative D call TRBD2 (6 bases). CDR3 length: 15 residues. Germline values: CDR1 SGDLS, CDR2 YYNGEE. V dropped 4 bases and J dropped 5 bases, with 19 bases sitting between them. The CDR3 nucleotides are TGTGCCAGCAGCCCCTATGAAGGGACTGCAGACGAGCAGTACTTC. This gives the protein CASSPYEGTADEQYF. Drawing the rest from reference TRBV9 and TRBJ2-7, the complete variable domain is DSGVTQTPKHLITATGQRVTLRCSPRSGDLSVYWYQQSLDQGLQFLIQYYNGEERAKGNILERFSAQQFPDLHSELNLSSLELGDSALYFCASSPYEGTADEQYFGPGTRLTVT.